A selection of T cell receptor beta chains follows, all from one sample in a study of regulatory T cells in long-lasting Graves disease. In TCRdb, the multiplex PCR reads were re-called with MiXCR into one record per CDR3 protein. The sample lists approximately 350,000 distinct CDR3 sequences, approximately 16% seen once, with 25% to 30% in the top ten. These data are also associated with another study on T cells in Graves' hyperthyroidism and ophthalmopathy.

This specimen consisted of peripheral blood mononuclear cells (PBMCs), obtained at new diagnosis, from a patient treated with antithyroid drugs. All receptors come from a man aged 40-49 years with Graves disease. The CDR3 runs from the conserved cysteine through the conserved F or W. Each record gives: D gene, V gene, clone size, J gene, CDR3 DNA, CDR3 protein. The D gene is left open where the match is weak. Expanded clones are given a class, and other clones once, few, many or no size at all.

d_call: .; v_call: TRBV6-1; clone_size: .; j_call: TRBJ2-2; cdr3_nt: TGTGCCAGCACCATGGGAACGTCCCTCACCGGGGAGCTGTTTTTT; cdr3_aa: CASTMGTSLTGELFF
d_call: .; v_call: TRBV19; clone_size: .; j_call: TRBJ2-3; cdr3_nt: TGTGCCAGTATTCGGGGCAGACCAAAGGAAAGTACAGATACGCAGTATTTT; cdr3_aa: CASIRGRPKESTDTQYF
d_call: .; v_call: TRBV30; clone_size: .; j_call: TRBJ2-2; cdr3_nt: TGTGCCTGGAGTGGAATCGGGCCCGGGGAGCTGTTTTTT; cdr3_aa: CAWSGIGPGELFF
d_call: .; v_call: TRBV11-2; clone_size: many; j_call: TRBJ2-3; cdr3_nt: TGTGCCAGCAGCTGGGACGGTTCTAGCACAGATACGCAGTATTTT; cdr3_aa: CASSWDGSSTDTQYF
d_call: .; v_call: TRBV18; clone_size: .; j_call: TRBJ2-7; cdr3_nt: TGTGCCAGCTCACCACCAACCAACTACGAGCAGTACTTC; cdr3_aa: CASSPPTNYEQYF
d_call: .; v_call: TRBV5-1; clone_size: .; j_call: TRBJ2-7; cdr3_nt: TGCGCCAGCAGCTTGCTCCAGGGGGGAAACTACGAGCAGTACTTC; cdr3_aa: CASSLLQGGNYEQYF
d_call: .; v_call: TRBV18; clone_size: many; j_call: TRBJ1-1; cdr3_nt: TGTGCCAGCTCACCTTTAACGCTTAACACTGAAGCTTTCTTT; cdr3_aa: CASSPLTLNTEAFF
d_call: .; v_call: TRBV18; clone_size: few; j_call: TRBJ2-1; cdr3_nt: TGTGCCAGCTCACAAATTAACCGCGGTGAAGGTGAGCAGTTCTTC; cdr3_aa: CASSQINRGEGEQFF
d_call: .; v_call: TRBV7-2; clone_size: many; j_call: TRBJ2-3; cdr3_nt: TGTGCCAGCAGCTCCACAGATACGCAGTATTTT; cdr3_aa: CASSSTDTQYF
d_call: .; v_call: TRBV29-1; clone_size: many; j_call: TRBJ2-1; cdr3_nt: TGCAGCGTTGAATGGGCCCGAAGGCGGTACAATGAGCAGTTCTTC; cdr3_aa: CSVEWARRRYNEQFF